Listed here are 11 T cell receptor beta chains from one sample, sequenced in a study of spatial heterogeneity in lung cancer. TCRdb re-called the 5' RACE reads through MiXCR, storing one row per CDR3 protein. Here the sample spans about 35,000 distinct CDR3 sequences, approximately 3.1% being singletons. Documented time point: sample taken at primary tumor resection. The source material was normal lung tissue next to the tumor, sampled at surgery. The receptor source for this set is a male donor with early-stage non-small cell lung cancer.

This clonotype was counted ten times or more. The V gene is TRBV5-1, the J gene TRBJ1-1; the D is unclear. The CDR3 consists of 13 residues. The ends were cut back, 5 bases at V and 0 bases at J, with 8 bases in the middle. Germline V CDR1 and CDR2: SGHRS, YFSETQ. CDR3: CASRSELNTEAFF. For the CDR3, the DNA is TGCGCCAGCAGATCAGAGTTGAACACTGAAGCTTTCTTT.

This clonotype was seen ten or more times. The chain has TRBV11-2 and TRBJ2-1; weak D call: TRBD2 (6 bases). The V gene lost 0 bases and the J gene lost 5 bases, with 11 bases spanning the gap. The CDR3 extends over 15 amino acids. The germline V gene encodes CDR1 SGHAT and CDR2 FQNNGV. The CDR3 loop is CASSLDGGDDNEQFF. In nucleotides, the CDR3 is TGTGCCAGCAGCTTAGATGGCGGGGATGACAATGAGCAGTTCTTC.

This clonotype was picked up many times. This chain connects TRBV28 to TRBJ2-4, with 7 nucleotides matching TRBD2. Germline CDR1 reads MDHEN; CDR2 reads SYDVKM. There are 15 residues in the CDR3. V lost 2 bases and J lost 2; bases outside the gene matches: 3. CDR3 protein: CASSLPGGTKNIQYF. The DNA for the CDR3 is TGTGCCAGCAGTTTACCGGGGGGTACCAAAAACATTCAGTACTTC. The full variable domain, in which reference TRBV28 and TRBJ2-4 provide the parts outside the CDR3, is DVKVTQSSRYLVKRTGEKVFLECVQDMDHENMFWYRQDPGLGLRLIYFSYDVKMKEKGDIPEGYSVSREKKERFSLILESASTNQTSMYLCASSLPGGTKNIQYFGAGTRLSVL.

Many counts were recorded for this clonotype. The chain employs TRBV24-1 and TRBJ1-1; D ambiguous. The CDR3 is 12 amino acids. Germline V lookup: CDR1 KGHDR, CDR2 SFDVKD. Between the trimmed V and J ends, which lost 7 bases and 8 bases, there was a span of 13 bases. In nucleotides, the CDR3 is TGTGCCACCAGGGGTGATGGCCTCGAAGCTTTCTTT. The encoded protein is CATRGDGLEAFF.

At least ten counts were recorded for this clonotype. V gene TRBV2 combines with J gene TRBJ2-1; 11 bases map to TRBD2. Looked up from germline, CDR1 is SNHLY and CDR2 is FYNNEI. Unmatched junction bases numbered 2, after V lost 3 bases and J lost 4 bases. This CDR3 is 15 amino acids long. The CDR3 nucleotides read TGTGCCAGCAGTGATATAGCGGGAGGGTACAATGAGCAGTTCTTC. Translation gives CASSDIAGGYNEQFF.

This clonotype has only a few counts. V and J are TRBV6-5 and TRBJ1-3; TRBD1 agrees at 7 bases. Germline assignment: CDR1 MNHEY and CDR2 SVGAGI. The CDR3 has 16 amino acids. Germline trimming cut 6 bases from V and 4 bases from J; bases unmatched to any gene: 12. This chain's CDR3 is CASRKGTASGGNTIYF. For the CDR3, the DNA is TGTGCCAGCAGAAAAGGGACAGCAAGTGGGGGAAACACCATATATTTT.

This clonotype appeared a single time. Just one base apart from a much larger clone, this may be a read error. This chain joins TRBV28 and TRBJ1-5, with no clear D. V was shortened by 8 bases and J by 0 bases, with 5 bases between the two germline ends. This CDR3 contains 12 residues. The V gene's germline CDR1 is MDHEN and CDR2 SYDVKM. CDR3 loop: CASRSSNQPQHF. CDR3 bases: TGTGCCAGCCGTAGTAGCAATCAGCCCCAGCATTTT.

V gene TRBV18 combines with J gene TRBJ1-3; D is possibly TRBD1 (5 bases). The V end lost 6 bases, the J end lost 4 bases, and 19 bases lay between the germline ends. Germline CDR1 and CDR2: KGHSH and LQKENI. The CDR3 runs 16 residues. The CDR3 DNA reads TGTGCCAGCTCGCCTGCCGGGACTCGAAAGGGAAACACCATATATTTT. Protein product: CASSPAGTRKGNTIYF.

This clonotype was recorded at least ten times. The chain uses TRBV5-4 and TRBJ2-7, with D hard to call. Germline loops: CDR1 SGHNT, CDR2 YYREEE (reference sequence). V lost 3 bases, J lost 2 bases, and 9 bases lay in between. The CDR3 runs 13 residues. This CDR3 reads CASSSDGPYEQYF. CDR3 nucleotide sequence: TGTGCCAGCAGCTCGGACGGCCCCTACGAGCAGTACTTC.

V usage is TRBV3-1 and J usage is TRBJ2-3; TRBD2 might be the D (5 bases). The CDR3 runs 14 residues. V was trimmed by 1 base and J by 4 bases, leaving 9 bases between them. Germline CDR1 LGHDT, CDR2 YNNKEL (reference sequence). CDR3 protein: CASSQGRFSDTQYF. As DNA, the CDR3 is TGTGCCAGCAGCCAAGGGAGGTTTTCAGATACGCAGTATTTT.

This clonotype was seen repeatedly, ten times or more. This rearrangement joins TRBV6-5 to TRBJ1-5, with D perhaps TRBD1 (6 bases). V gave up 4 bases and J gave up 6 bases, with 19 bases separating them. CDR3 length: 16 amino acids. Germline values: CDR1 MNHEY, CDR2 SVGAGI. CDR3 in amino acids: CASSSLPRQDSQPQHF. The CDR3 nucleotides are TGTGCCAGCAGTTCCCTGCCGAGACAGGATTCTCAGCCCCAGCATTTT.